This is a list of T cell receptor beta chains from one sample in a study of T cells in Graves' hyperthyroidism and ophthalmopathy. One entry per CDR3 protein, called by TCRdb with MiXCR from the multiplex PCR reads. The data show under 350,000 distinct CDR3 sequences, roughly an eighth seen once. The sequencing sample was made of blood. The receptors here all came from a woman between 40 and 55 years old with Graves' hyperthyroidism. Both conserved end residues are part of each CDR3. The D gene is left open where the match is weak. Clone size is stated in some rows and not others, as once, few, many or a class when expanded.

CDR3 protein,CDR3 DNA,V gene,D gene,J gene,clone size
CASTYRGRTDTQYF,TGTGCCAGCACCTACAGGGGTCGCACAGATACGCAGTATTTT,TRBV27,TRBD1,TRBJ2-3,NA
CASDSRGLGETQYF,TGTGCCAGCGACTCGCGGGGGCTGGGGGAGACCCAGTACTTC,TRBV16,NA,TRBJ2-5,NA
CASNPGQGVFVAFF,TGTGCCAGTAATCCGGGGCAGGGGGTTTTCGTAGCTTTCTTT,TRBV19,TRBD1,TRBJ1-1,few
CASTGTSGIWESGANVLTF,TGCGCCTCGACCGGGACTAGCGGAATTTGGGAATCTGGGGCCAACGTCCTGACTTTC,TRBV4-1,TRBD2,TRBJ2-6,few
CASSPLQVSGYTF,TGTGCCAGCAGCCCCCTACAGGTATCTGGCTACACCTTC,TRBV2,NA,TRBJ1-2,few
CSADPTRGVVEAFF,TGCAGTGCTGATCCAACCAGGGGGGTTGTGGAAGCTTTCTTT,TRBV20-1,TRBD1,TRBJ1-1,many
CASSGRLAGVYEQFF,TGTGCCAGCAGCGGCCGACTAGCGGGAGTCTATGAGCAGTTCTTC,TRBV7-9,TRBD2,TRBJ2-1,many
CASSTPGGNYGYTF,TGTGCCAGCAGTACCCCCGGGGGTAACTATGGCTACACCTTC,TRBV27,NA,TRBJ1-2,NA
CASSITGTGGRPLHF,TGTGCCAGCAGCATAACCGGGACAGGGGGTCGTCCCCTCCACTTT,TRBV6-1,TRBD1,TRBJ1-6,many
CASSATSSYEQYF,TGTGCCAGCAGTGCCACCAGCTCCTACGAGCAGTACTTC,TRBV6-1,NA,TRBJ2-7,many
CASSATRDNEQYF,TGTGCCAGCTCAGCGACTAGGGATAACGAGCAGTACTTC,TRBV18,NA,TRBJ2-7,many
CSARTGAVAEQFF,TGCAGTGCTAGAACCGGGGCTGTGGCTGAGCAGTTCTTC,TRBV20-1,NA,TRBJ2-1,many
CSAEGDSPSNYGYTF,TGCAGTGCCGAAGGAGACTCTCCTTCTAACTATGGCTACACCTTC,TRBV20-1,NA,TRBJ1-2,many
CASSLEGYNTQYF,TGTGCCAGCAGCTTGGAAGGGTACAATACGCAGTATTTT,TRBV5-6,NA,TRBJ2-3,few
CASSLGGGFYEQYF,TGTGCCAGCAGCTTAGGAGGGGGATTCTACGAGCAGTACTTC,TRBV7-9,NA,TRBJ2-7,few
CASIGSGQPSTDTQYF,TGTGCCAGCATCGGATCCGGACAGCCCTCCACAGATACGCAGTATTTT,TRBV7-9,NA,TRBJ2-3,many
CASRDSGSVADTQYF,TGTGCCAGCAGGGATAGCGGGAGCGTCGCAGATACGCAGTATTTT,TRBV6-1,TRBD2,TRBJ2-3,NA
CSVGPGGEKLFF,TGCAGCGTGGGACCGGGGGGCGAAAAACTGTTTTTT,TRBV29-1,NA,TRBJ1-4,many
CASSDETGWTEAFF,TGTGCCAGCAGTGACGAGACAGGGTGGACTGAAGCTTTCTTT,TRBV6-1,TRBD1,TRBJ1-1,many
CASNSKGYNEQFF,TGTGCCAGCAACTCAAAGGGGTACAATGAGCAGTTCTTC,TRBV7-9,NA,TRBJ2-1,many
CASRDREDEQYF,TGTGCCAGCCGGGACAGGGAAGACGAGCAGTACTTC,TRBV19,TRBD1,TRBJ2-7,once
CASSLTSTGELFF,TGTGCCAGCAGTCTCACCAGCACCGGGGAGCTGTTTTTT,TRBV28,NA,TRBJ2-2,many
CASSMSGRAGELFF,TGTGCCAGTAGTATGAGCGGGAGGGCCGGGGAGCTGTTTTTT,TRBV19,TRBD2,TRBJ2-2,NA
CASSLHRDRVNSPLHF,TGTGCCAGCAGCTTGCACCGGGACAGGGTTAATTCACCCCTCCACTTT,TRBV11-3,TRBD1,TRBJ1-6,many
CASSRDSGSGNTIYF,TGTGCCAGCAGTCGGGACTCCGGCTCTGGAAACACCATATATTTT,TRBV6-4,NA,TRBJ1-3,NA
CASREGRTRETQYF,TGTGCCAGCAGGGAGGGGAGGACTAGGGAGACCCAGTACTTC,TRBV2,TRBD2,TRBJ2-5,many
CATSDLLSETQYF,TGTGCCACCAGTGATTTGTTATCGGAGACCCAGTACTTC,TRBV24-1,NA,TRBJ2-5,many
CASSEALVDTQYF,TGTGCCAGCAGTGAAGCGCTTGTAGATACGCAGTATTTT,TRBV6-1,NA,TRBJ2-3,many
CASSLESGRNNEQFF,TGTGCCAGCAGCTTAGAAAGCGGGAGGAACAATGAGCAGTTCTTC,TRBV11-2,TRBD2,TRBJ2-1,many
CASSQVWGTMNTEAFF,TGTGCCAGCAGCCAAGTCTGGGGAACTATGAACACTGAAGCTTTCTTT,TRBV3-1,NA,TRBJ1-1,many
CASSYPPLPGQGTDTQYF,TGTGCCAGCAGTTACCCCCCTCTCCCCGGACAGGGCACAGATACGCAGTATTTT,TRBV6-2/TRBV6-3,TRBD1,TRBJ2-3,NA
CASSLRTGGTTQYF,TGTGCCAGCAGTCTGAGGACAGGGGGGACGACCCAGTACTTC,TRBV12-3/TRBV12-4,TRBD1,TRBJ2-5,many
CASSQGRQNIQYF,TGTGCCAGCAGTCAGGGGAGGCAAAACATTCAGTACTTC,TRBV5-5,NA,TRBJ2-4,NA
CASSQYPGLAGAGANVLTF,TGTGCCAGCAGCCAATATCCCGGACTAGCGGGAGCTGGGGCCAACGTCCTGACTTTC,TRBV3-1,TRBD2,TRBJ2-6,once
CSASTTVSTDTQYF,TGCAGTGCGAGTACTACTGTAAGCACAGATACGCAGTATTTT,TRBV20-1,NA,TRBJ2-3,NA
CASSPSLDTQYF,TGTGCCAGCAGCCCTTCTTTGGATACGCAGTATTTT,TRBV7-9,NA,TRBJ2-3,many
CASSGLADEQYF,TGTGCCAGCAGCGGACTAGCTGACGAGCAGTACTTC,TRBV2,TRBD2,TRBJ2-7,many
CASSEGTSVVGTQYF,TGTGCCAGCAGCGAAGGGACTAGCGTAGTCGGGACCCAGTACTTC,TRBV2,TRBD2,TRBJ2-5,many
CATSRELAGSSYEQYF,TGTGCCACCAGCAGGGAACTAGCGGGAAGCTCCTACGAGCAGTACTTC,TRBV15,TRBD2,TRBJ2-7,many
CASSPGTGQWDTEAFF,TGTGCCAGCTCACCTGGGACAGGCCAGTGGGACACTGAAGCTTTCTTT,TRBV18,TRBD1,TRBJ1-1,few
CSAPKTGTENSPLHF,TGCAGTGCTCCCAAGACCGGGACTGAGAATTCACCCCTCCACTTT,TRBV20-1,NA,TRBJ1-6,few
CSVVGATDTQYF,TGCAGCGTTGTAGGGGCCACAGATACGCAGTATTTT,TRBV29-1,NA,TRBJ2-3,NA
CASSLGYTSYEQYF,TGTGCCAGCAGCTTAGGGTACACTTCCTACGAGCAGTACTTC,TRBV11-3,NA,TRBJ2-7,many
CASSLRADQPQHF,TGTGCCAGCAGCCTCAGAGCTGATCAGCCCCAGCATTTT,TRBV12-3/TRBV12-4,NA,TRBJ1-5,many
CSAPDRGNTEAFF,TGCAGTGCCCCGGACAGGGGGAACACTGAAGCTTTCTTT,TRBV20-1,TRBD1,TRBJ1-1,NA
CASSQDQGRRNLFYEQYF,TGCGCCAGCAGCCAAGATCAAGGCAGGAGGAACCTTTTTTACGAGCAGTACTTC,TRBV4-1,NA,TRBJ2-7,few
CASSPRFSGRGEDTQYF,TGTGCCAGCAGTCCCAGGTTTAGCGGGAGAGGTGAAGATACGCAGTATTTT,TRBV4-2,TRBD2,TRBJ2-3,NA
CASSQAYANTGELFF,TGTGCCAGCAGCCAAGCCTACGCGAACACCGGGGAGCTGTTTTTT,TRBV3-1,NA,TRBJ2-2,many
CASSLSSETQYF,TGTGCCAGCAGTTTAAGTTCGGAGACCCAGTACTTC,TRBV12-3/TRBV12-4,NA,TRBJ2-5,many
CASSLDPSSYNEQFF,TGTGCCAGCAGTCTTGACCCTAGCTCCTACAATGAGCAGTTCTTC,TRBV2,NA,TRBJ2-1,many
CASSLGSHSPLHF,TGTGCCAGCAGTTTGGGTTCTCATTCACCCCTCCACTTT,TRBV12-3/TRBV12-4,NA,TRBJ1-6,many
CSARKRGAGDGYTF,TGCAGTGCTAGAAAGAGGGGGGCGGGGGATGGCTACACCTTC,TRBV20-1,NA,TRBJ1-2,few
CASSVTSLAYNEQFF,TGTGCCAGCAGTGTTACCTCACTAGCCTACAATGAGCAGTTCTTC,TRBV2,NA,TRBJ2-1,NA
CASSPEGQGTDTQYF,TGTGCCAGCAGCCCTGAGGGACAGGGGACAGATACGCAGTATTTT,TRBV7-8,TRBD1,TRBJ2-3,many
CASSLDRVTGELFF,TGTGCCAGCAGCTTGGACAGGGTCACCGGGGAGCTGTTTTTT,TRBV11-2,TRBD1,TRBJ2-2,many
CASSLDYSKAFF,TGTGCCAGCAGCTTAGACTACTCGAAAGCTTTCTTT,TRBV11-3,NA,TRBJ1-1,many
CASTKREQYF,TGTGCCAGCACCAAACGGGAGCAGTACTTC,TRBV13,NA,TRBJ2-7,once
CASSYPQQKNTEAFF,TGTGCCAGCAGTTATCCTCAACAGAAGAACACTGAAGCTTTCTTT,TRBV6-1,NA,TRBJ1-1,many
CASLDRNTEAFF,TGTGCCAGCCTTGACCGGAACACTGAAGCTTTCTTT,TRBV28,NA,TRBJ1-1,many
CSAREGGNTEAFF,TGCAGTGCTAGAGAGGGGGGGAACACTGAAGCTTTCTTT,TRBV20-1,NA,TRBJ1-1,many